This TCR beta chain stems from a study of T cells in Graves' hyperthyroidism and ophthalmopathy. Unmatched junction bases numbered 6, after V lost 5 bases and J lost 2 bases. The CDR3 runs to 15 residues. Germline CDR1 reads DFQATT; CDR2 reads SNEGSKA (reference sequence). RNA transcripts provided the source from which TCR beta CDR3 regions were amplified. The TCR CDR3 was amplified in a first-round RT-PCR using the HTBI primer set. From the multiplex PCR reads, TCRdb called clonotypes with MiXCR, one entry per CDR3 protein. The table includes approximately 590,000 distinct CDR3 sequences, approximately 14% detected once. General study points: Within blood appeared most thyroid clonotypes that had expanded above 0.001.

A patient was excluded if there was uncontrolled infection, other autoimmune disease, pregnancy or lactation. PBMCs came from around 10 ml fresh peripheral blood. Comment on this clonotype: Its antigen is unknown.

The V and J genes are TRBV20-1 and TRBJ2-7; 13 bases line up with TRBD2. Input material: blood. This sequence was found in a young woman with Graves' hyperthyroidism. CDR3 protein: CSAGPGLAGPYEQYF. The CDR3 nucleotides read TGCAGTGCTGGTCCGGGACTAGCGGGACCCTACGAGCAGTACTTC.